The sequence of this T cell receptor beta chain was determined in a study of response to subunit inactivated influenza vaccine. This clonotype was detected many times. TCRdb analysed the RT-PCR reads with MiXCR anew, one entry per CDR3 protein. The table records 550,000 to 800,000 distinct CDR3 sequences, around 14% of them present only once. The specimen comprised PBMCs from blood, sampled less than 15 days before vaccination. The TCR originated in a man aged 45-60 years who received an inactivated influenza vaccine.

CDR3: CATQASFNEQFF. The CDR3, as DNA: TGTGCCACGCAGGCTAGTTTCAATGAGCAGTTCTTC. This chain uses TRBV7-9 with TRBJ2-1; D gene unclear. V lost 10 bases and J lost 6, with 13 bases in between. Germline V gene sequence: CDR1 SEHNR, CDR2 FQNEAQ (reference sequence). The CDR3 covers 12 residues.